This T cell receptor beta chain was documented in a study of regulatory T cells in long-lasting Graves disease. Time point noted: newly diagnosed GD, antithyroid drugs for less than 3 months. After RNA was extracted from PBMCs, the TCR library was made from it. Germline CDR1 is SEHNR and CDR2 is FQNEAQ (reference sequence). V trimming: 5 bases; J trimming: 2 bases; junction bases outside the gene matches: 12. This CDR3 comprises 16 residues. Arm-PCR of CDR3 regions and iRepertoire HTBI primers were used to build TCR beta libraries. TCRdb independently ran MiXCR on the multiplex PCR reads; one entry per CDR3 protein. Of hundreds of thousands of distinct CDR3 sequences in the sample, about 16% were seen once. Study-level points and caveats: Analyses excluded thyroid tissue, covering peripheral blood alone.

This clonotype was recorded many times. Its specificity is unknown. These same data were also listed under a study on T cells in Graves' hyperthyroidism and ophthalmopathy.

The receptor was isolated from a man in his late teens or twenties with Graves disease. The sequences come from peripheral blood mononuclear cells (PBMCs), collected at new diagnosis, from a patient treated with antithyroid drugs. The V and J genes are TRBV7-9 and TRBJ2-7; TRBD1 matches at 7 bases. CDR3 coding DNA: TGTGCCAGCAGCCCTAGACAGGGAAAAATGCCCTACGAGCAGTACTTC. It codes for CASSPRQGKMPYEQYF.